This entry concerns a single T cell receptor (beta chain). This clonotype was recorded many times. Which antigen it targets is not known. No base qualities exist here, and no much larger clone lies one base off it. This sample was included in a study of neurological immune-mediated disorders (dated by TCRdb to between 2018 and 2021). Looking at the study overall: Peripheral blood TCR-beta repertoires from patients with HTLV-I-associated myelopathy (HAM/TSP), patients with multiple sclerosis, and healthy controls were compared in the study using UMI-based sequencing. The cohort was made up of 68 subjects, consisting of roughly 15 HAM/TSP patients, 34 multiple sclerosis patients and around 20 healthy controls. The approximately 100 TCR-beta libraries included longitudinal samples, technical triplicates and paired sorted CD4+ and CD8+ T-cell subsets alongside PBMC samples.

Summary of the overall study and its limitations: TCR clonal expansion was highest in HAM/TSP patients and lowest in MS patients, with MS patients falling below even healthy controls. No identical CDR3 amino acid sequences were found to be shared among expanded clones across subjects, suggesting that TCR-beta repertoires were private in all groups.

Unsorted PBMC libraries were generated from 2 million PBMCs stored in RNAlater at -80 °C until RNA extraction. PBMCs were separated from peripheral blood using Ficoll-Hypaque density gradient centrifugation and then cryopreserved in liquid nitrogen. cDNA was synthesized by template-switch 5'RACE using a primer with a 10-nucleotide random unique molecular identifier that tagged each TCR transcript. Every sequencing run yielded over 190 million TCR-beta sequences covering 15-18 subjects. The RNeasy kit was used to extract total RNA. The KAPA Real-time Library Amplification kit was used to amplify TCR-beta VDJ regions with primers for the TCR constant region and the 5'RACE anchor. A first PCR added sample indexes and Illumina adaptors, after which a second PCR increased the library yield. The roughly 650 bp TCR product was size-selected on a 2% E-gel SizeSelection system after Ampure bead purification. Before pooling, library quality was assessed on a Bioanalyzer, concentration was determined with Qubit, and library quantification was performed with the Kapa Library Quantification kit. An Illumina HiSeq 2500 was used to sequence the libraries paired-end at 2 x 150 bp. To increase sequence diversity, about 25-31% phiX was spiked into each library pool. Turning to the authors' computational methods: Quality-filtered reads were processed with the UMI-based MiGEC pipeline, and over 90% of raw TCR sequences were removed by the MiGEC pipeline during error correction. VDJ genes were aligned to IMGT germline references, and each clonotype was defined by a unique CDR3 amino acid sequence together with V-J genes. Clonal expansion, Shannon diversity and CDR3 relatedness (CalcPairwiseDistances, ClusterSamples) were evaluated with VDJtools, and phylogenetic trees were built with CLCbio workbench. Using coefficient-of-variation modelling across technical triplicates, the study counted a clone as expanded if it had at least 8 unique UMIs. TCRdb redid the processing of the public reads, applying fastp at Q25 and MiXCR, and retained in-frame beta chains. CDR3 protein sequences are deduplicated, and each keeps its most common genes and DNA. These V and J calls are TCRdb output, not the study's own analysis. Here the sample has about 22,000 distinct CDR3 sequences; more than 9% occur a single time. Jointly, the top ten make up less than 25% of the sample.

The germline ends are 13 bases apart after V is trimmed by 0 bases and J by 4 bases. The CDR3 sequence holds 15 residues, the cysteine and phenylalanine included. Kept here is only the CDR3 DNA, which spans 45 bases and is read in frame from base 1. CDR1 DFQATT and CDR2 SNEGSKA are derived from the germline V gene (reference sequence). The sequence joins TRBV20-1 to TRBJ2-1; perhaps TRBD1 is the D gene, with 6 bases matching. The sequencing sample was made of PBMCs. This clonotype was obtained from an older woman with HTLV-1-associated myelopathy (HAM/TSP). The DNA sequence follows: TGCAGTGCTAGAGATTCAGGACAGCCTTACAATGAGCAGTTCTTC. Its protein is CSARDSGQPYNEQFF.